These T cell receptor beta chains were read from a single sample in a study of metastatic and nonmetastatic thyroid tumors. TCRdb re-called clones via MiXCR from the PCR reads. The sample includes tens of thousands of clones, around 17% seen only once; the top ten take approximately 21%. The sample was blood. The receptor source for this set is a female donor with papillary thyroid cancer or a benign thyroid nodule (not recorded which). Some clones in this sample may be carry-over from other donors' samples. The CDR3 runs from the conserved cysteine through the conserved F or W. A D gene is named only where the DNA matches it firmly. Clone size, where shown, is once, few, many, or a class for clones that have expanded.

v_call	d_call	j_call	clone_size	cdr3_aa	cdr3_nt
TRBV20-1	.	TRBJ2-7	few	CSARDLGHYSYEQYF	TGCAGTGCTAGAGATCTGGGACACTATTCCTACGAGCAGTACTTC
TRBV19	.	TRBJ1-1	many	CASSPGTSDEAFF	TGTGCCAGTAGCCCTGGGACGTCGGACGAAGCTTTCTTT
TRBV7-2	TRBD1	TRBJ2-7	many	CASSPGTGRYEQYF	TGTGCCAGCAGCCCCGGGACAGGGCGATACGAGCAGTACTTC
TRBV9	TRBD2	TRBJ2-2	few	CASTALGGATGELFF	TGTGCCAGCACGGCCCTCGGGGGGGCCACCGGGGAGCTGTTTTTT
TRBV18	.	TRBJ1-4	many	CASSPDLNEKLFF	TGTGCCAGCTCACCCGATCTCAATGAAAAACTGTTTTTT
TRBV19	.	TRBJ2-1	many	CASSIRQGVGNEQFF	TGTGCCAGTAGTATTCGGCAGGGCGTTGGCAATGAGCAGTTCTTC
TRBV30	TRBD1	TRBJ1-6	many	CAWTYRDRANSPLHF	TGTGCCTGGACCTACCGGGACAGGGCGAATTCACCCCTCCACTTT
TRBV27	TRBD1	TRBJ1-2	many	CASSLTGNYGYTF	TGTGCCAGCAGTTTGACAGGGAACTATGGCTACACCTTC
TRBV2	.	TRBJ2-2	.	CASSEAVSRTTGELFF	TGTGCCAGCAGTGAAGCGGTCAGCCGGACGACCGGGGAGCTGTTTTTT
TRBV6-1	.	TRBJ2-1	medium-sized	CASSEAGRGYNEQFF	TGTGCCAGCAGTGAAGCTGGTCGGGGGTACAATGAGCAGTTCTTC
TRBV3-1	TRBD1	TRBJ1-1	many	CASRDRGTAAEAFF	TGTGCCAGCAGGGACAGGGGAACGGCGGCTGAAGCTTTCTTT
TRBV28	TRBD1	TRBJ1-1	many	CASSSRRGLRAFF	TGTGCCAGCAGTTCCCGGAGGGGGCTTCGAGCTTTCTTT
TRBV15	TRBD2	TRBJ2-7	many	CATSTSGTQGTYEQYF	TGTGCCACCAGCACTAGCGGGACACAGGGGACCTACGAGCAGTACTTC
TRBV3-1	.	TRBJ2-3	many	CASSSGLSGDTQYF	TGTGCCAGCAGCTCCGGACTGAGCGGAGATACGCAGTATTTT
TRBV27	TRBD1	TRBJ1-4	many	CASSLSAGGVHEKLFF	TGTGCCAGCAGTTTATCGGCAGGGGGCGTCCATGAAAAACTGTTTTTT
TRBV12-3/TRBV12-4	TRBD2	TRBJ2-1	many	CASTTRLADLYNEQFF	TGTGCCAGCACCACACGACTAGCGGACCTCTACAATGAGCAGTTCTTC
TRBV12-3/TRBV12-4	.	TRBJ2-3	many	CASSLFMTDTQYF	TGTGCCAGCAGTTTATTTATGACAGATACGCAGTATTTT
TRBV6-2/TRBV6-3	.	TRBJ1-1	many	CASSYSRNTEAFF	TGTGCCAGCAGTTACTCAAGGAACACTGAAGCTTTCTTT
TRBV15	.	TRBJ1-5	.	CATSRGQRDQPQHF	TGTGCCACCAGCAGAGGACAGCGAGATCAGCCCCAGCATTTT
TRBV6-2/TRBV6-3	.	TRBJ1-5	many	CASRGWGDQPQHF	TGTGCCAGCCGTGGGTGGGGGGATCAGCCCCAGCATTTT
TRBV3-1	.	TRBJ1-1	many	CASRGEGPTEAFF	TGTGCCAGCAGAGGGGAAGGGCCCACTGAAGCTTTCTTT
TRBV12-5	.	TRBJ2-3	few	CASGPVVGFLSTDTQYF	TGTGCTAGTGGCCCCGTCGTAGGGTTTCTCTCCACAGATACGCAGTATTTT
TRBV28	.	TRBJ1-4	many	CASSFPSGDGNEKLFF	TGTGCCAGCAGTTTCCCCTCGGGGGATGGTAATGAAAAACTGTTTTTT
TRBV11-3	TRBD1	TRBJ2-7	many	CASSTSGTAYEQYF	TGTGCCAGCAGCACTTCCGGGACAGCCTACGAGCAGTACTTC
TRBV10-3	.	TRBJ2-2	many	CAISESGQATGELFF	TGTGCCATCAGTGAGTCGGGGCAGGCCACCGGGGAGCTGTTTTTT
TRBV6-1	TRBD2	TRBJ2-7	few	CASRGLAGNYEQYF	TGTGCCAGCAGGGGACTAGCGGGAAACTACGAGCAGTACTTC
TRBV9	.	TRBJ1-2	.	CASSVAEGWAFYGYTF	TGTGCCAGCAGCGTAGCCGAAGGGTGGGCCTTCTATGGCTACACCTTC
TRBV6-1	.	TRBJ1-3	few	CASSVIPIGSGNTLSF	TGTGCCAGCAGTGTAATACCCATAGGCTCTGGAAACACTTTATCTTTT
TRBV6-1	TRBD2	TRBJ2-1	many	CASSPVRAGARNEQFF	TGTGCCAGCAGTCCCGTCCGGGCGGGAGCTAGGAATGAGCAGTTCTTC
TRBV12-3/TRBV12-4	.	TRBJ2-6	few	CASTSLSGANVLTF	TGTGCCAGCACTTCATTGTCTGGGGCCAACGTCCTGACTTTC
TRBV2	.	TRBJ2-1	.	CASNTGLSYNEQFF	TGTGCCAGCAACACAGGGCTCTCCTACAATGAGCAGTTCTTC
TRBV29-1	TRBD1	TRBJ2-7	many	CSATGGDEQYF	TGCAGCGCCACAGGGGGCGACGAGCAGTACTTC
TRBV7-2	.	TRBJ2-2	many	CASSLVQGAGELFF	TGTGCCAGCAGCTTAGTACAGGGTGCCGGGGAGCTGTTTTTT
TRBV2	.	TRBJ2-7	many	CASSERGDSYEQYF	TGTGCCAGCAGTGAAAGGGGGGATAGCTACGAGCAGTACTTC
TRBV19	TRBD1	TRBJ1-5	many	CASSILTGTQPQHF	TGTGCCAGTAGTATTTTGACAGGGACCCAGCCCCAGCATTTT
TRBV3-1	.	TRBJ1-5	many	CASSPRTKTPTLTVSNQPQHF	TGTGCCAGCAGCCCCAGAACGAAAACTCCCACGCTAACAGTATCCAACCAGCCCCAGCATTTT
TRBV28	TRBD1	TRBJ2-4	many	CASRPPGQGFFYF	TGTGCCAGCAGACCACCGGGACAGGGGTTCTTTTACTTC
TRBV12-3/TRBV12-4	TRBD1	TRBJ1-1	many	CASSPPVGTGKDTEAFF	TGTGCCAGCAGCCCCCCTGTCGGGACAGGGAAGGACACTGAAGCTTTCTTT
TRBV27	.	TRBJ2-3	.	CASSRVRSTDTQYF	TGTGCCAGCTCCAGGGTCCGTAGCACAGATACGCAGTATTTT
TRBV19	TRBD1	TRBJ1-2	.	CASSIGRCGQALANYGYTF	TGTGCCAGTAGTATAGGGCGCTGTGGACAGGCATTAGCTAACTATGGCTACACCTTC
TRBV10-2	TRBD2	TRBJ2-7	many	CASSEQASGSYEQYF	TGCGCCAGCAGTGAGCAGGCTAGCGGCTCCTACGAGCAGTACTTC
TRBV28	TRBD1	TRBJ1-2	few	CASSSGQGRYGYTF	TGTGCCAGCAGTTCGGGACAGGGAAGATATGGCTACACCTTC
TRBV29-1	.	TRBJ2-2	few	CSVDFGLVNTWELFF	TGCAGCGTTGATTTCGGGTTAGTGAACACCTGGGAGCTGTTTTTT
TRBV3-1	.	TRBJ2-3	many	CASSPPRGTDTQYF	TGTGCCAGCAGCCCGCCCAGGGGCACAGATACGCAGTATTTT
TRBV5-6	.	TRBJ1-3	many	CASSLAAQRNTIYF	TGTGCCAGCAGCTTGGCGGCACAAAGAAACACCATATATTTT
TRBV6-1	.	TRBJ1-5	many	CASSEVGQPQHF	TGTGCCAGCAGTGAGGTCGGTCAGCCCCAGCATTTT
TRBV20-1	.	TRBJ2-7	.	CSARSSGYEQYF	TGCAGTGCTAGGTCGAGTGGCTACGAGCAGTACTTC
TRBV5-1	.	TRBJ2-7	many	CASSAGYEQYF	TGCGCCAGCAGCGCCGGCTACGAGCAGTACTTC
TRBV25-1	TRBD1	TRBJ1-6	many	CASSEWTGDNSPLHF	TGTGCCAGCAGTGAATGGACAGGGGATAATTCACCCCTCCACTTT
TRBV6-1	.	TRBJ2-7	many	CASNSYERTRGGSEQYF	TGTGCCAGCAATTCTTATGAACGGACAAGGGGCGGCAGCGAGCAGTACTTC
TRBV7-6	.	TRBJ2-7	many	CASSSGLDHEQYF	TGTGCCAGCAGCTCGGGACTTGATCACGAGCAGTACTTC
TRBV14	.	TRBJ2-1	many	CASSQDFTGVENEQFF	TGTGCCAGCAGCCAAGACTTTACGGGAGTAGAAAATGAGCAGTTCTTC
TRBV20-1	TRBD2	TRBJ2-3	.	CSAGMTSGRHLDTQYF	TGCAGTGCTGGGATGACTAGCGGGAGACACTTAGATACGCAGTATTTT
TRBV7-6	TRBD2	TRBJ2-2	many	CASSRLAGGDLTGELFF	TGTGCCAGCAGCCGACTAGCGGGAGGAGATTTAACCGGGGAGCTGTTTTTT
TRBV14	TRBD1	TRBJ1-2	.	CASSQDRRDRNYGYTF	TGTGCCAGCAGCCAAGATAGAAGGGACAGGAACTATGGCTACACCTTC